This T cell receptor beta chain was identified in a study of tumor-infiltrating lymphocytes in primary liver carcinoma. Study-wide findings and caveats: Tumors had a significantly higher top-250-clone fraction than blood (p = 0.039).

The table lists this clonotype with many counts. No antigen is known for it. CDR3 size: 12 residues. V lost 2 bases and J lost 11, with 12 bases in between. The germline CDR1 and CDR2 sequences are MNHEY and SVGAGI. Unsorted whole blood yielded blood RNA, and germline DNA was extracted as well. Production of TCR beta cDNA used around 460 ng total RNA together with a constant-region primer. Slightly modified ARM-PCR served as the procedure for the TCR beta libraries. These libraries came from three rounds of nested multiplex PCR. For 10 cycles apiece, the opening two PCR rounds ran with TRBV1-TRBV30 forward primers and a C-beta reverse primer. TCRdb redid the calling of the multiplex PCR reads with MiXCR, one entry per CDR3 protein. The sample lists around 330,000 distinct CDR3 sequences, 65% occurring once.

The V and J genes are TRBV6-5 and TRBJ2-5, with D unclear. Sequencing was performed on peripheral blood. This sequence originates from a man aged 40-50 years with primary liver carcinoma and hepatitis B virus infection. Here the CDR3 DNA reads TGTGCCAGCAGTTACGACCCGCAACATCAGTACTTC. Amino acid sequence: CASSYDPQHQYF.